The 28 T cell receptor beta chains below all came from one sample that was sequenced in a study of T cells in Graves' hyperthyroidism and ophthalmopathy. TCR beta CDR3 region amplification was performed from RNA transcripts. In the first-round RT-PCR of the TCR CDR3, the HTBI primer set was used. MiXCR, run by TCRdb on the multiplex PCR reads, gives a single entry per CDR3 protein. The repertoire holds a few hundred thousand distinct CDR3 sequences, with 15% to 19% as singletons. The sequencing sample was made of blood. Every receptor here comes from a woman in her 30s with Graves' hyperthyroidism.

V usage is TRBV6-2 or TRBV6-3 and J usage is TRBJ2-3; 9 bases map to TRBD2. Looked up from germline, CDR1 is MNHEY and CDR2 is SVGEGT. With V trimmed by 2 bases and J by 2 bases, 5 bases remained unmatched. The CDR3 consists of 16 residues. CDR3 nucleotides: TGTGCCAGCAGTTACGGCCGCGGGAGGGCCACAGATACGCAGTATTTT. Translating gives CASSYGRGRATDTQYF.

This chain connects TRBV18 to TRBJ1-3; D unclear. The CDR3 is 16 amino acids. V was pared by 3 bases and J by 0 bases, with 12 bases between. CDR1 KGHSH and CDR2 LQKENI come from the germline V gene. CDR3 coding DNA: TGTGCCAGCTCACCGGCGTCAGCACTCTCTGGAAACACCATATATTTT. Protein: CASSPASALSGNTIYF.

V usage is TRBV7-2 and J usage is TRBJ2-3; 8 bases align to TRBD2. In germline, CDR1 is SGHTA, CDR2 FQGNSA. Trimming took 5 bases from V and 8 from J; bases not matched to a gene: 6. CDR3 size: 13 residues. The chain's CDR3 is CASSQLLAGTQYF. The CDR3 DNA sequence: TGTGCCAGCAGCCAACTTCTAGCGGGTACGCAGTATTTT.

This clonotype was counted at least ten times. V usage is TRBV7-8 and J usage is TRBJ2-2; 11 bases are a match to TRBD2. J lost 3 bases, V lost 5 bases, and 8 bases had no gene match. This CDR3 comprises 17 residues. The germline V gene has CDR1 SGHVS and CDR2 FQNEAQ. The CDR3 is CASSPTLAGAYTGELFF. CDR3 in DNA: TGTGCCAGCAGCCCAACACTAGCGGGAGCTTACACCGGGGAGCTGTTTTTT. Full variable domain (remainder filled in from reference TRBV7-8 and TRBJ2-2): GAGVSQSPRYKVAKRGQDVALRCDPISGHVSLFWYQQALGQGPEFLTYFQNEAQLDKSGLPSDRFFAERPEGSVSTLKIQRTQQEDSAVYLCASSPTLAGAYTGELFFGEGSRLTVL.

This clonotype has ten or more counts. The V gene is TRBV29-1, the J gene TRBJ2-1, with D possibly TRBD2 on 5 matching bases. V dropped 2 bases and J dropped 9 bases, with 23 bases sitting between them. The CDR3 loop spans 16 amino acids. CDR1 is SQVTM, CDR2 ANQGSEA, per germline. This CDR3 reads CSVEPYTAGVYGEQFF. The CDR3, as DNA: TGCAGCGTTGAACCATATACCGCCGGGGTTTACGGTGAGCAGTTCTTC.

The chain has TRBV12-3 or TRBV12-4 and TRBJ1-3, with 11 nucleotides matching TRBD1. The length of the CDR3 is 15 residues. V shed 3 bases and J 5 bases; nucleotides not matched to a gene: 3. The CDR3 protein is CASSFGQGARNTIYF. As DNA, the CDR3 is TGTGCCAGCAGTTTCGGACAGGGGGCCAGAAACACCATATATTTT.

The sample holds many counts of this clonotype. The rearrangement uses TRBV3-1 and TRBJ1-1; 9 bases are a match to TRBD1. Germline loops: CDR1 LGHDT, CDR2 YNNKEL (reference sequence). The CDR3 runs to 13 residues. With V trimmed by 4 bases and J by 6 bases, 3 bases remained unmatched. The CDR3 loop is CASSPRQGAEAFF. In nucleotides, the CDR3 is TGTGCCAGCAGCCCACGACAGGGGGCTGAAGCTTTCTTT.

The chain has TRBV4-1 and TRBJ2-2, with 9 nucleotides matching TRBD1. CDR1 and CDR2 (germline): MGHRA, YSYEKL. The trim removed 4 bases at V and 4 bases at J, leaving 13 bases unmatched. The CDR3 has 18 residues. CDR3 sequence: CASSPFIVRDRVTGELFF. The CDR3 DNA sequence: TGCGCCAGCAGCCCCTTTATAGTCCGGGACAGGGTCACCGGGGAGCTGTTTTTT.

This clonotype came up a few times. V and J are TRBV27 and TRBJ1-6; perhaps TRBD1 as D (6 bases). This CDR3 region has 15 residues. V was clipped by 5 bases and J by 8 bases, with 16 bases between them. Germline V gives CDR1 MNHEY, CDR2 SMNVEV (reference sequence). The CDR3 DNA reads as TGTGCCAGCAGTCAATCGGGGGCATCAGATTCACCCCTCCACTTT. It yields the protein CASSQSGASDSPLHF.

The CDR3 protein is CASSQGTGHTGELFF. CDR3 nucleotides: TGTGCCAGCAGCCAAGGGACAGGACACACCGGGGAGCTGTTTTTT. The chain couples TRBV3-1 to TRBJ2-2; 7 bases are a match to TRBD1. After removal of 1 base from V and 3 bases from J, the junction contained 2 bases not matched to a gene. CDR1 LGHDT and CDR2 YNNKEL come from the germline V gene (reference sequence). The CDR3 totals 15 residues. The full variable domain, its missing parts supplied by reference TRBV3-1 and TRBJ2-2, is DTAVSQTPKYLVTQMGNDKSIKCEQNLGHDTMYWYKQDSKKFLKIMFSYNNKELIINETVPNRFSPKSPDKAHLNLHINSLELGDSAVYFCASSQGTGHTGELFFGEGSRLTVL.

There are many counts of this clonotype. The chain combines TRBV3-1 with TRBJ2-1, with unresolved D. The CDR3 spans 14 residues. The V and J ends lost 0 bases and 9 bases respectively, with 12 bases between them. Germline V gene data show CDR1 as LGHDT and CDR2 as YNNKEL (reference sequence). The CDR3 DNA follows: TGTGCCAGCAGCCAAGATACCACCACTCGTGAGCAGTTCTTC. It encodes CASSQDTTTREQFF.

In this sample, this clonotype turned up a few times. The rearrangement uses TRBV6-2 or TRBV6-3 and TRBJ2-5; a weak D match, TRBD2 (7 bases). Germline V lookup: CDR1 MNHEY, CDR2 SVGEGT. The CDR3 covers 16 residues. The V end was cut by 6 bases, the J end by 2 bases, with 19 bases between. Here the CDR3 reads CASSRGRGSTQETQYF. The CDR3 region has the DNA TGTGCCAGCAGCCGAGGGAGGGGGTCGACTCAAGAGACCCAGTACTTC.

This clonotype occurred many times. The chain combines TRBV28 with TRBJ2-3; 13 nucleotides agree with TRBD2. The CDR3 contains 17 residues. Germline V gene sequence: CDR1 MDHEN, CDR2 SYDVKM. V shed 2 bases and J 2 bases; nucleotides not matched to a gene: 4. CDR3 sequence (DNA): TGTGCCAGCAGTTTACGAGGACTAGCGGGGGCCACAGATACGCAGTATTTT. Translation gives CASSLRGLAGATDTQYF.

This clonotype has a count of ten or more. This chain connects TRBV3-1 to TRBJ1-1; D unclear. Germline CDR1 is LGHDT and CDR2 is YNNKEL (reference sequence). The CDR3 is 13 residues long. V lost 2 bases, J lost 2 bases, and 6 bases lay in between. CDR3 nucleotides: TGTGCCAGCAGCCAACACGTTAACACTGAAGCTTTCTTT. It yields the protein CASSQHVNTEAFF.

This clonotype was found a few times. The chain employs TRBV20-1 and TRBJ2-7; 8 bases agree with TRBD2. CDR1 is DFQATT, CDR2 SNEGSKA, per germline (reference sequence). Losses at the gene ends were 5 bases for V and 0 bases for J; bases not matched to a gene: 18. CDR3 length: 18 residues. CDR3 coding DNA: TGCAGTGCTCCCCCCTTTCCGGGACTAGTTTTGAGCTCCTACGAGCAGTACTTC. Amino acid sequence: CSAPPFPGLVLSSYEQYF.

This clonotype was seen ten or more times. This chain uses TRBV5-6 with TRBJ2-7; 8 positions match TRBD1. The CDR3 covers 15 residues. Unmatched junction bases numbered 10, after V lost 3 bases and J lost 5 bases. CDR1 SGHDT and CDR2 YYEEEE come from the germline V gene. The CDR3: CASSSATGTGDEQYF. CDR3 DNA sequence: TGTGCCAGCAGCTCAGCCACCGGGACAGGCGACGAGCAGTACTTC.

This chain joins TRBV11-3 and TRBJ2-5, with D perhaps TRBD2 (5 bases). This CDR3 is built from 14 residues. In germline, CDR1 is SGHNT, CDR2 YENEEA. With 2 bases removed from V and 5 bases from J, the gap between germline ends came to 12 bases. The CDR3 here is CASSLTRESETQYF. Written as DNA, the CDR3 is TGTGCCAGCAGCTTAACAAGGGAGTCGGAGACCCAGTACTTC.

This clonotype was seen a handful of times. The chain combines TRBV27 with TRBJ1-2; possible D gene TRBD1, 5 bases. CDR1 is MNHEY and CDR2 is SMNVEV in the germline V gene (reference sequence). The CDR3 is 16 residues long. Trimming removed 4 bases from V and 6 bases from J, with 21 bases in between. The CDR3 is CASSSYMDGLGDGYTF. CDR3 nucleotide sequence: TGTGCCAGCAGTTCCTACATGGACGGATTGGGGGATGGCTACACCTTC.

This clonotype was counted only a few times. The rearrangement links TRBV6-2 or TRBV6-3 to TRBJ2-1, with a tentative D call TRBD2 (5 bases). This CDR3 is 13 amino acids long. With 9 bases removed from V and 9 bases from J, the gap between germline ends came to 18 bases. Germline values: CDR1 MNHEY, CDR2 SVGEGT. In nucleotides, the CDR3 is TGTGCCAGTCTGACCCCTCTGAGGGCTGAGCAGTTCTTC. This encodes CASLTPLRAEQFF.

This clonotype appeared many times. The chain has TRBV20-1 and TRBJ2-7; TRBD1 might be the D (6 bases). Per germline, CDR1 DFQATT and CDR2 SNEGSKA (reference sequence). The V end was cut by 3 bases, the J end by 6 bases, with 15 bases between. The length of the CDR3 is 13 residues. The CDR3 region has the DNA TGCAGTGCTAGCAGCCAGGGGTTTACCGAGCAGTACTTC. Its protein product is CSASSQGFTEQYF.

This clonotype was observed at least ten times. CDR3 loop: CSASGRRAGELFF. Written as DNA, the CDR3 is TGCAGTGCTAGCGGGAGGAGGGCCGGGGAGCTGTTTTTT. This chain connects TRBV20-1 to TRBJ2-2; TRBD2 aligns across 7 bases. The CDR3 is 13 residues long. CDR1 and CDR2 (germline): DFQATT, SNEGSKA (reference sequence). Unmatched junction bases numbered 4, after V lost 3 bases and J lost 6 bases.

The J gene is TRBJ2-3, the V gene TRBV12-3 or TRBV12-4; 10 bases are shared with TRBD1. The CDR3 length is 16 residues. Trimming cost V 0 bases and J 6 bases; bases outside gene matches: 6. Written as DNA, the CDR3 is TGTGCCAGCAGTTTAGCGGTGACAGGGGGCCTGGATACGCAGTATTTT. Its protein is CASSLAVTGGLDTQYF.

This chain uses TRBV28 with TRBJ2-5, with 16 bases identical to TRBD2. V was clipped by 1 base and J by 4 bases; unmatched bases: 3. CDR3 length: 17 amino acids. Germline CDR1 is MDHEN and CDR2 is SYDVKM. The CDR3 DNA reads TGTGCCAGCAGTTTATTGGGACTAGCGGGAGGGCGAGAGACCCAGTACTTC. As protein: CASSLLGLAGGRETQYF.

Turning to this clonotype: One end of the junction fails to match germline, which may point to a read error. The chain carries TRBV6-5 and TRBJ2-3, with 12 bases that match TRBD2. Per the germline V gene, CDR1 is MNHEY and CDR2 is SVGAGI. This CDR3 comprises 20 residues. CDR3 sequence reads: CASSYSRASGRALATDTQYF. The CDR3 nucleotides are TGTGCCAGCAGCTACTCTAGGGCTAGCGGGAGGGCCCTTGCGACAGATACGCAGTATTTT.

This clonotype was found many times. This chain uses TRBV6-1 with TRBJ2-7, with D possibly TRBD1 on 8 matching bases. V was shortened by 6 bases and J by 5 bases, with 20 bases between the two germline ends. CDR1 is MNHNS and CDR2 is SASEGT in the germline V gene. CDR3 length: 15 amino acids. In nucleotides, the CDR3 is TGTGCCAGCAGGGCAAGCGGGACAGGTCTGGACGAGCAGTACTTC. Translated: CASRASGTGLDEQYF.

This clonotype was seen repeatedly, ten times or more. In DNA, the CDR3 is TGTGCCAGCAGTCTCTCCGTCAATAACGAAGCTTTCTTT. Translation gives CASSLSVNNEAFF. This rearrangement joins TRBV27 to TRBJ1-1; D is unresolved. Deletions cut 5 bases from V and 8 bases from J, with 15 bases between. The CDR3 consists of 13 residues. The germline gives CDR1 MNHEY, CDR2 SMNVEV (reference sequence).

In this sample, this clonotype turned up a few times. The rearrangement uses TRBV11-2 and TRBJ2-7, with 14 bases lining up with TRBD2. Per the germline V gene, CDR1 is SGHAT and CDR2 is FQNNGV. The CDR3 contains 14 residues. V was clipped by 8 bases and J by 3 bases; unmatched bases: 3. The CDR3 reads CASAGLAGDYEQYF. DNA of the CDR3: TGTGCCAGCGCGGGACTAGCGGGAGACTACGAGCAGTACTTC.

There are a few counts of this clonotype. The genes are TRBV13 and TRBJ2-7; the D gene is possibly TRBD1 (6 bases). The ends were cut back, 2 bases at V and 0 bases at J, with 11 bases in the middle. Germline V CDR1 and CDR2: PRHDT, FYEKMQ (reference sequence). The CDR3 contains 15 residues. CDR3 region: CASSLRRQVSYEQYF. The CDR3, as DNA: TGTGCCAGCAGCTTACGCCGACAGGTCTCCTACGAGCAGTACTTC.